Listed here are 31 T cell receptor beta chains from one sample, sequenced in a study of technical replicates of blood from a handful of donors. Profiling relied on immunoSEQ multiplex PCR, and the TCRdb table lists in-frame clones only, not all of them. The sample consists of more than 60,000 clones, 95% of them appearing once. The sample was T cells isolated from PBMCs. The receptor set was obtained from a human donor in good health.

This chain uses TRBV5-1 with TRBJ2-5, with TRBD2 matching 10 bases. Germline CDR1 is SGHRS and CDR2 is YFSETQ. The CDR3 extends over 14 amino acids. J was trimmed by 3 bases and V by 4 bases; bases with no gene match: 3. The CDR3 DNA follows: TGCGCCAGCAGCGGCGGGACTAGCGAAGAGACCCAGTACTTC. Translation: CASSGGTSEETQYF.

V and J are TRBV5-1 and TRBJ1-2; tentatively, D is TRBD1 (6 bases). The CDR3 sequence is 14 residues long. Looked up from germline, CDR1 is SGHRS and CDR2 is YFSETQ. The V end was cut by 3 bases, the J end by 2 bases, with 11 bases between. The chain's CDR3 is CASSSEQGNYGYTF. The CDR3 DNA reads TGCGCCAGCAGCTCCGAACAGGGAAACTATGGCTACACCTTC.

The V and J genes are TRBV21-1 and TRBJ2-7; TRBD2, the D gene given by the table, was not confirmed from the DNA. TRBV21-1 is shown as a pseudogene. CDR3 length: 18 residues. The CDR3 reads CATPGSGLAGTLIYEQYF. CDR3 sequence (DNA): TGTGCCACCCCTGGTAGTGGACTAGCGGGAACCTTAATCTACGAGCAGTACTTC.

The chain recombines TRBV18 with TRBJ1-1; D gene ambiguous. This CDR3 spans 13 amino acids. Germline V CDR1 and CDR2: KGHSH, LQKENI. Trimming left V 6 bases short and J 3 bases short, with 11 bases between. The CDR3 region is CASSPETHTEAFF. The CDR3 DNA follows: TGTGCCAGCTCTCCTGAAACTCACACTGAAGCTTTCTTT.

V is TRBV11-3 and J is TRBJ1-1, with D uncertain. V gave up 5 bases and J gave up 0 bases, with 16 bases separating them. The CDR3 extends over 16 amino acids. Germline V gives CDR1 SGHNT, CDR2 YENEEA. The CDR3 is CASSPRTDTMNTEAFF. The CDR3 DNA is TGTGCCAGCAGCCCGAGAACAGATACAATGAACACTGAAGCTTTCTTT. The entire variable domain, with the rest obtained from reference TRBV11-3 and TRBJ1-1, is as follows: EAGVVQSPRYKIIEKKQPVAFWCNPISGHNTLYWYLQNLGQGPELLIRYENEEAVDDSQLPKDRFSAERLKGVDSTLKIQPAELGDSAVYLCASSPRTDTMNTEAFFGQGTRLTVV.

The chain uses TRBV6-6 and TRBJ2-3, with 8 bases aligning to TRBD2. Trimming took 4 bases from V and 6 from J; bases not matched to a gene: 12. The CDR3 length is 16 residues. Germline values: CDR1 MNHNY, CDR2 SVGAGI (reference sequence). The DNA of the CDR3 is TGTGCCAGCAGTTCCCTAGTAGCGGGGAGAAAGGATACGCAGTATTTT. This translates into CASSSLVAGRKDTQYF.

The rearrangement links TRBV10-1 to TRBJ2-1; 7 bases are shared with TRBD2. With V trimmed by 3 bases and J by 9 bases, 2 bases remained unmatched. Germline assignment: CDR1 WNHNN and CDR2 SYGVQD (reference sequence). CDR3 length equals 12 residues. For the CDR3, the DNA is TGCGCCAGCAGTGACACGGGAGGTGAGCAGTTCTTC. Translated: CASSDTGGEQFF.

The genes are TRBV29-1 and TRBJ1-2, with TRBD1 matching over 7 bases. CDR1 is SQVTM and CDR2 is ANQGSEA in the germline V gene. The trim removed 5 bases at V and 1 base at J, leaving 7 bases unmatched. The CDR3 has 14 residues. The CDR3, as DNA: TGCAGCGTTCTCCGGGACAGCAGTAACTATGGCTACACCTTC. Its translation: CSVLRDSSNYGYTF.

CDR3 region: CASSPLAAGYNEQFF. The CDR3 DNA sequence: TGTGCCAGCAGTCCCCTAGCGGCGGGGTACAATGAGCAGTTCTTC. V is TRBV2 and J is TRBJ2-1; 7 bases fit TRBD2. The CDR3 consists of 15 residues. Looked up from germline, CDR1 is SNHLY and CDR2 is FYNNEI. V trimming: 5 bases; J trimming: 4 bases; junction bases outside the gene matches: 8.

CDR3 in DNA: TGCGCCAGCAGCTTGGGGAGGCCAGCTGAAGATACGCAGTATTTT. Encoded protein: CASSLGRPAEDTQYF. V usage is TRBV5-1 and J usage is TRBJ2-3; possible D gene TRBD2, 5 bases. The germline V gene encodes CDR1 SGHRS and CDR2 YFSETQ. Trimming removed 0 bases at V and 5 bases at J, with 13 bases between. This CDR3 has 15 amino acids.

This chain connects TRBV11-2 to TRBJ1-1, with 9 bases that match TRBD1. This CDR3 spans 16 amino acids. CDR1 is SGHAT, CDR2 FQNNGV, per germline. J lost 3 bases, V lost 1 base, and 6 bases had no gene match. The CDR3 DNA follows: TGTGCCAGCAGCTTAGGGACAGGGGACCCTGACACTGAAGCTTTCTTT. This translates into CASSLGTGDPDTEAFF.

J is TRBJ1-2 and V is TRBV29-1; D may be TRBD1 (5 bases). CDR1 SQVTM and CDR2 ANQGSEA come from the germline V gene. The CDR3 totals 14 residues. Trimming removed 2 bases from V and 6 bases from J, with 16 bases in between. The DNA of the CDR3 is TGCAGCGTTGAATGGGGCGGGGGTGTGGATGGCTACACCTTC. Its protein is CSVEWGGGVDGYTF. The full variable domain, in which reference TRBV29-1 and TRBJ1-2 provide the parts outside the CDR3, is SAVISQKPSRDICQRGTSLTIQCQVDSQVTMMFWYRQQPGQSLTLIATANQGSEATYESGFVIDKFPISRPNLTFSTLTVSNMSPEDSSIYLCSVEWGGGVDGYTFGSGTRLTVV.

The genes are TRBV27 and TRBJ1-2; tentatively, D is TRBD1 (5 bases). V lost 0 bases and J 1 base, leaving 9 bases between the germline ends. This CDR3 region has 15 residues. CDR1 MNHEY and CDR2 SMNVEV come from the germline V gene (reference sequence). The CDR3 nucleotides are TGTGCCAGCAGTTTATCCCAGGGTAGTAACTATGGCTACACCTTC. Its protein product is CASSLSQGSNYGYTF.

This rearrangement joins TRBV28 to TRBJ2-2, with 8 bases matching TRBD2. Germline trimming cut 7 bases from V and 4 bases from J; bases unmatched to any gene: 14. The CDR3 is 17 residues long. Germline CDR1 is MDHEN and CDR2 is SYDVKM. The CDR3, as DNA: TGTGCCAGCACCGCGTGGGTGGCGGGAGGCCTCACCGGGGAGCTGTTTTTT. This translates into CASTAWVAGGLTGELFF.

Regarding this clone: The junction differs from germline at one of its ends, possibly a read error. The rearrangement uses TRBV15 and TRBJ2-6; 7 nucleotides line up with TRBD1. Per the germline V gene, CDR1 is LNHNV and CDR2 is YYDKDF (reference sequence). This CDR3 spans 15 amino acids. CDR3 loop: CATSRDRVGANVLTF. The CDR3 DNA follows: TGTGCCACCAGCCGAGACAGGGTTGGGGCCAACGTCCTGACTTTC.

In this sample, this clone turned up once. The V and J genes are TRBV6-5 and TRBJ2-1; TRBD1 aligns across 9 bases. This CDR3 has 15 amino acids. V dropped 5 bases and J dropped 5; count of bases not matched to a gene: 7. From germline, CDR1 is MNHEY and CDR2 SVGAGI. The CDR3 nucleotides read TGTGCCAGCAGTCCGAGGACAGGGGCGAACAATGAGCAGTTCTTC. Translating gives CASSPRTGANNEQFF.

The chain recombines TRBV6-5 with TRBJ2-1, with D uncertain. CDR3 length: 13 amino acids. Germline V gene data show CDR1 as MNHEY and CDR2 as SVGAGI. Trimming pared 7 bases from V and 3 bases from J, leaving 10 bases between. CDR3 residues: CASTATHYNEQFF. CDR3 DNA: TGTGCCAGCACGGCGACTCACTACAATGAGCAGTTCTTC.

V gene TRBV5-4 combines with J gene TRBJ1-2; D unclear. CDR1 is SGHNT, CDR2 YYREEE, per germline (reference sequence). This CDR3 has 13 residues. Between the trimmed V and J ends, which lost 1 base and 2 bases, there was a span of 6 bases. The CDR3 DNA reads TGTGCCAGCAGCTTGCAGTCAAACTATGGCTACACCTTC. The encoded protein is CASSLQSNYGYTF.

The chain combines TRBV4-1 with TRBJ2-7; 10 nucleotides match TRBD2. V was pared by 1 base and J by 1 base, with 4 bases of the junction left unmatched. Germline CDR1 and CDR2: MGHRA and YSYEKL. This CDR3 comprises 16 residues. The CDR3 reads CASSQATSGFSYEQYF. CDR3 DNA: TGCGCCAGCAGCCAAGCGACTAGCGGGTTTTCCTACGAGCAGTACTTC.

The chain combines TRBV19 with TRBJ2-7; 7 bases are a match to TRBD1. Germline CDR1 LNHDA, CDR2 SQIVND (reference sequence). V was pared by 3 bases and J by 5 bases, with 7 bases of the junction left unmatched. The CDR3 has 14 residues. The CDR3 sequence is CASSMRTGQDEQYF. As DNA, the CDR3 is TGTGCCAGTAGTATGCGGACAGGTCAAGACGAGCAGTACTTC.

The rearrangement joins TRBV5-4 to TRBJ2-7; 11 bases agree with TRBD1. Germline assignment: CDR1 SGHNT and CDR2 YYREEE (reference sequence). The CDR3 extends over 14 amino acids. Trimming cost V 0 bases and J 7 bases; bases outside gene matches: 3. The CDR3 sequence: CASSLGTGGREQYF. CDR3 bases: TGTGCCAGCAGCTTGGGGACAGGGGGCCGTGAGCAGTACTTC.

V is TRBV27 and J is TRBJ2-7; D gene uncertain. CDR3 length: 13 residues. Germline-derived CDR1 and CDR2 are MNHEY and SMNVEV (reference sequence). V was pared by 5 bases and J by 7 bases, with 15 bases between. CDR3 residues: CASSPSPSQEQYF. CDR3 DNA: TGTGCCAGCAGTCCATCCCCCTCTCAGGAGCAGTACTTC.

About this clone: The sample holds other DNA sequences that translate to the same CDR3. The CDR3 spells CASSLAGTNTEAFF. The CDR3 nucleotides read TGCGCCAGCAGCTTGGCAGGAACGAACACTGAAGCTTTCTTT. This sequence joins TRBV5-1 and TRBJ1-1; D ambiguous. The germline gives CDR1 SGHRS, CDR2 YFSETQ. Trimming pared 0 bases from V and 1 base from J, leaving 7 bases between. The CDR3 is 14 residues long. Full variable domain (remainder filled in from reference TRBV5-1 and TRBJ1-1): KAGVTQTPRYLIKTRGQQVTLSCSPISGHRSVSWYQQTPGQGLQFLFEYFSETQRNKGNFPGRFSGRQFSNSRSEMNVSTLELGDSALYLCASSLAGTNTEAFFGQGTRLTVV.

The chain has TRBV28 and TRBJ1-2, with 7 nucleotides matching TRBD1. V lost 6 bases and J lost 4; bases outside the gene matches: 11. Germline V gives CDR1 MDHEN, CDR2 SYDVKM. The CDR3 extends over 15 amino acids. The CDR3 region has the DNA TGTGCCAGCAGCTCGGGACAGACCACTTCCTATGGCTACACCTTC. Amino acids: CASSSGQTTSYGYTF.

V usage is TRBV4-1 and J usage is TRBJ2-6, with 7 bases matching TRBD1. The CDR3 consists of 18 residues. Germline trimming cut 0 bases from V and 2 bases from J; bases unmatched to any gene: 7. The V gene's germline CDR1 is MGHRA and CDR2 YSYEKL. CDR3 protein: CASSQDLGQSAGANVLTF. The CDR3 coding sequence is TGCGCCAGCAGCCAAGACCTGGGACAGTCGGCTGGGGCCAACGTCCTGACTTTC.

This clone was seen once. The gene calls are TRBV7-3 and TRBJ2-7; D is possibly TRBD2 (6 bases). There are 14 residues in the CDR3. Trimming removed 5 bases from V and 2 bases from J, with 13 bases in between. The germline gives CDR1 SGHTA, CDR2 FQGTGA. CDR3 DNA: TGTGCCAGCAGCCCCGGCGGGGCTACCTACGAGCAGTACTTC. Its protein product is CASSPGGATYEQYF.

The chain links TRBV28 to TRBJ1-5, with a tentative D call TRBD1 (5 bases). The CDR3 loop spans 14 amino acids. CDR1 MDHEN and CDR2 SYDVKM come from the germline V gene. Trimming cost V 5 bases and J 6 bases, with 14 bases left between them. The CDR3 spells CASSGDWAIQPQHF. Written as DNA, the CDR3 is TGTGCCAGCAGTGGGGACTGGGCAATTCAGCCCCAGCATTTT.

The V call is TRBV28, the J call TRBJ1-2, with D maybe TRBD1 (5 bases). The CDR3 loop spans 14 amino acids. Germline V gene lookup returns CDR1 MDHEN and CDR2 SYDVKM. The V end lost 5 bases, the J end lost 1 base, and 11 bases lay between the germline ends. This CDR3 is CASSVGGFNYGYTF. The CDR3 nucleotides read TGTGCCAGCAGTGTGGGGGGATTTAACTATGGCTACACCTTC.

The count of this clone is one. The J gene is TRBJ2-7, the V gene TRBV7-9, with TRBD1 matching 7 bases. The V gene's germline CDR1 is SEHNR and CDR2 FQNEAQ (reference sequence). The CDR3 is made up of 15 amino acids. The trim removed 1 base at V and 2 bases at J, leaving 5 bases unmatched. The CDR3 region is CASSLVEGQPYEQYF. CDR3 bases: TGTGCCAGCAGCTTAGTTGAGGGACAGCCCTACGAGCAGTACTTC.

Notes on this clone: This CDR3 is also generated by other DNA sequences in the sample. The CDR3 sequence: CASSVAGTDTQYF. CDR3 bases: TGTGCCAGCAGCGTAGCCGGCACAGATACGCAGTATTTT. This chain joins TRBV9 and TRBJ2-3; no clear D. This CDR3 has 13 residues. Looked up from germline, CDR1 is SGDLS and CDR2 is YYNGEE. V shed 0 bases and J shed 1 base, with 3 bases lying between them.

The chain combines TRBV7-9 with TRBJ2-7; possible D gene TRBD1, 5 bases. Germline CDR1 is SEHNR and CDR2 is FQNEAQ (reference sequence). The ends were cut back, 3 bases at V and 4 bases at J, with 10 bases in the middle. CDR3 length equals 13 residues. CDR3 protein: CASSFKDIYEQYF. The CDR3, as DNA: TGTGCCAGCAGCTTTAAGGACATATACGAGCAGTACTTC.